This T cell receptor (beta chain) was identified in a study of shared clonotypes between healthy human individuals. Study context: The cohort had two women and a few men, ages 18 to 49. General observations from the study: Clonotypes shared by all four donors outscored non-shared clonotypes in generation probability.

Trimming cost V 11 bases and J 0 bases, with 21 bases left between them. CDR1 and CDR2 (germline): SGHVS, FQNEAQ. The CDR3 has 16 amino acids. On this clone: Its matching antigen is unknown.

Sequenced by immunoSEQ multiplex PCR; TCRdb stores in-frame clones only, minus some. The sample lists 2 million to 2.5 million clones, approximately 90% occurring once. The chain joins TRBV7-8 to TRBJ2-3; D may be TRBD2 (7 bases). The clonotype was recovered from a man younger than 35 in good health. Some clones in this sample may be carry-over from other donors' samples. The sample taken for sequencing was naive CD4+ T cells from PBMCs. Described subset: CD45RA+ positively selected. The DNA for the CDR3 is TGTGCCGTCCGGGGGGCGGGAGAGGTCAGCACAGATACGCAGTATTTT. Translating gives CAVRGAGEVSTDTQYF.